The source of this TCR beta chain is a study of T cells in Graves' hyperthyroidism and ophthalmopathy. No ophthalmopathy progression within 18 months constituted stable Graves' hyperthyroidism. Recently diagnosed hyperthyroidism of less than 2 months' duration affected patients aged 18 to 65. Study observations and caveats: Most expanded thyroid clonotypes above 0.001 recurred in blood.

Points on this clonotype: What it binds is not known. This sequence may be a read error, since a much larger clone differs from it by one base.

It was RNA transcripts that yielded the amplified TCR beta CDR3 regions. HTBI primers drove first-round RT-PCR of the TCR CDR3. TCRdb recomputed calls from the multiplex PCR reads with MiXCR, one row per CDR3 protein. The table shows 500,000 to 600,000 distinct CDR3 sequences, with 46% occurring only once. The germline gives CDR1 SGHDT, CDR2 YYEEEE. The CDR3 spans 14 residues. The chain employs TRBV5-6 and TRBJ1-5; weak D call: TRBD1 (6 bases). Sequenced: peripheral blood or thyroid tissue (not recorded which). This sequence was found in a woman aged 18-30 years with Graves' hyperthyroidism. Here the CDR3 DNA reads TGTGTCAGCAGCGGGGGACACCCAAATCAGCCCCAGCATTTT. It codes for CVSSGGHPNQPQHF.